The 4 T cell receptor beta chains presented below share a single source sample, sequenced in a study of shared clonotypes between healthy human individuals. Only in-frame clones appear in the TCRdb table, and some are missing; sequencing was by immunoSEQ multiplex PCR. The sample holds about 690,000 clones, 90% seen once. Sequencing used memory CD8+ T cells from PBMCs. Sample subset: CD45RO+ cells pooled with CCR7-negative TemRA cells. The receptors come from a man aged 18 to 29 in good health. Some clones in this sample may be carry-over from other donors' samples.

A word on this clone: Other DNA sequences from this sample encode an identical CDR3 as well. The rearrangement links TRBV19 to TRBJ2-1; D call uncertain. Trimming stripped 2 bases from V and 1 base from J, with 6 bases between. CDR1 is LNHDA, CDR2 SQIVND, per germline (reference sequence). The CDR3 loop spans 14 amino acids. The CDR3 sequence is CASSIRVSYNEQFF. The DNA of the CDR3 is TGTGCCAGTAGTATAAGAGTTTCCTACAATGAGCAGTTCTTC.

This chain connects TRBV2 to TRBJ2-7; 7 bases align to TRBD1. The CDR3 covers 15 residues. Germline values: CDR1 SNHLY, CDR2 FYNNEI. The ends lost 7 bases at V and 1 base at J; junction bases unmatched: 10. The CDR3 bases are TGTGCCAGCAAGGAAAAGGGGGCTCGGTCCTACGAGCAGTACTTC. The encoded protein is CASKEKGARSYEQYF.

This clone was observed once. The chain joins TRBV7-2 to TRBJ1-2; D perhaps matches TRBD1 (5 bases). V lost 5 bases, J lost 4 bases, and 23 bases lay in between. The length of the CDR3 is 17 residues. CDR1 and CDR2 from the germline V gene are SGHTA and FQGNSA. CDR3 nucleotides: TGTGCCAGCAGCCCCCATCGAGGTGCGCAGGGATTCTATGGCTACACCTTC. Protein sequence: CASSPHRGAQGFYGYTF.

The J gene is TRBJ2-1, the V gene TRBV28, with 11 bases matching TRBD1. This CDR3 has 14 residues. J was trimmed by 7 bases and V by 3 bases; bases with no gene match: 2. Germline loops: CDR1 MDHEN, CDR2 SYDVKM. CDR3 DNA sequence: TGTGCCAGCAGTTTGGGACAGGGGGATAATGAGCAGTTCTTC. As protein: CASSLGQGDNEQFF.